These 5 T cell receptor beta chains came from one sample sequenced in a study of OX40 agonist ivuxolimab in advanced cancers. The library was made by the immunoSEQ multiplex PCR assay. What TCRdb holds here is the immuneACCESS table cut down to in-frame rearrangements. Part of the clones is not present; checked against another copy, under half of the missing clones reflect an unresolved V gene, and the others are unexplained. In this sample the table shows tens of thousands of clones, over 80% of which occur a single time. The ten top clones hold 3.8% of the sample. The sequencing here drew on CD4+ or CD8+ T cells sorted from blood, taken in a trial of the OX40 agonist ivuxolimab. The receptors shown here come from an adult with an advanced solid tumor such as melanoma, head and neck, liver or kidney cancer.

V and J are TRBV11-2 and TRBJ2-7; 9 nucleotides align to TRBD1. The V and J ends lost 2 bases and 6 bases, in that order; junction bases with no gene match: 14. Germline V gene sequence: CDR1 SGHAT, CDR2 FQNNGV. The CDR3 has 17 amino acids. The CDR3: CASSLQPPQGASSEQYF. The CDR3 DNA sequence: TGTGCCAGCAGCTTACAACCACCACAGGGGGCGTCGAGCGAGCAGTACTTC.

This clone was recorded only once. The gene calls are TRBV7-3 and TRBJ1-5; D not certain. The ends were cut back, 2 bases at V and 2 bases at J, with 13 bases in the middle. Looked up from germline, CDR1 is SGHTA and CDR2 is FQGTGA. This CDR3 has 16 residues. The CDR3 sequence: CASSLQANSGNQPQHF. The CDR3, as DNA: TGTGCCAGCAGCTTACAAGCGAACTCAGGCAATCAGCCCCAGCATTTT.

The chain combines TRBV5-6 with TRBJ2-7; tentatively, D is TRBD2 (6 bases). V shed 1 base and J shed 0 bases, with 8 bases lying between them. This CDR3 region has 14 residues. The germline V gene encodes CDR1 SGHDT and CDR2 YYEEEE. CDR3 loop: CASSLYGSSYEQYF. The CDR3 bases are TGTGCCAGCAGCTTGTACGGGAGCTCCTACGAGCAGTACTTC.

V usage is TRBV7-9 and J usage is TRBJ1-5; D gene ambiguous. This CDR3 spans 13 amino acids. Trimming removed 3 bases from V and 7 bases from J, with 10 bases in between. Germline CDR1 and CDR2: SEHNR and FQNEAQ (reference sequence). CDR3 sequence (DNA): TGTGCCAGCAGCTTTTTTGCGGAGCAGCCCCAGCATTTT. This sequence encodes CASSFFAEQPQHF.

This chain joins TRBV27 and TRBJ2-5, with unresolved D. Germline assignment: CDR1 MNHEY and CDR2 SMNVEV (reference sequence). This CDR3 has 13 amino acids. V shed 6 bases and J shed 5 bases, with 13 bases lying between them. The CDR3 here is CASSLNTGETQYF. CDR3 DNA sequence: TGTGCCAGCAGCCTTAATACTGGGGAGACCCAGTACTTC.